This T cell receptor beta chain was captured in a study of blood T cell repertoires in COVID-19. CDR1 and CDR2 from the germline V gene are SGHRS and YFSETQ. With V trimmed by 4 bases and J by 3 bases, 4 bases remained unmatched. This CDR3 is built from 13 residues. Sequencing used immunoSEQ multiplex PCR; TCRdb keeps in-frame clones, though not all of them. The table includes approximately 450,000 clones, 80% to 90% detected once. The TCR sequence derives from a young man who had recovered from COVID-19. The rearrangement links TRBV5-1 to TRBJ2-7; 7 bases map to TRBD2. The sequenced material came from PBMCs or T cells enriched from blood (not recorded which). The CDR3 reads CASSTSDNYEQYF. The CDR3 nucleotides read TGCGCCAGCAGCACTAGCGACAACTACGAGCAGTACTTC.